Listed here is a single T cell receptor (beta chain). Its antigen has not been determined. No base quality information exists; no much larger clone differs at one position. All donors were healthy Caucasians. The twin cohort consisted of three pairs of female monozygotic twins, all aged roughly 18 to 29 years. The RNA used for TCR libraries was isolated from peripheral blood mononuclear cells. The data originate from a study of identical twins (dated by TCRdb to the mid-2010s). Concerning the study at large: To test whether fetal clonotypes persist, this study deep-sequenced TCR alpha and beta repertoires from monozygotic twins, from unrelated adults of various ages, and from cord blood. To rule out contamination, the twin experiments were replicated at different times with different library preparation protocols. Study-wide conclusions, independent of this receptor: Because the same donors could not be followed over many years, conclusions were based on cross-sectional statistical analysis. Abundant cord blood beta clonotypes carried fewer insertions; young adult naive repertoires showed a weaker similar trend, while memory repertoires showed none. Compared with coincidental sharing between unrelated individuals, an excess of low generation-probability sequences was observed among out-of-frame TCR alpha sequences shared between twins. Out-of-frame TCR alpha sharing in monozygotic twins was systematically underestimated by recombination models, whereas sharing between unrelated individuals was in agreement with the recombination models. Zero-insertion analyses could be partly confounded by invariant T cells such as MAIT and iNKT, though diverse VJ usage argued against such confounding for most clonotypes. Excess twin sharing in beta out-of-frame sequences was weaker because fewer shared sequences lowered the signal-to-noise ratio.

Library preparation employed 5' RACE. Sequencing was carried out with an Illumina HiSeq 2000. A universal primer binding site was introduced by template switching, and a unique molecular identifier was present in the final cDNA, enabling accurate counting of TCR cDNA molecules. Specific primers in the conserved constant-segment region were used to synthesize first-strand cDNA for the TCR alpha and beta chains. To control for contamination, every cDNA library carried two barcodes: a SMART-Mk sample barcode plus Illumina barcodes. Two successive PCR steps introduced TruSeq adapter sequences along with Illumina sample barcodes. The TCR alpha and beta cDNA libraries were sequenced on the Illumina HiSeq platform using custom primers. The original pipeline was this. MiGEC was used to process raw reads and extract unique molecular identifiers, and MiXCR was used to find CDR3 positions. Recombination models were inferred per individual with the repgenHMM and IGoR tools using an EM algorithm. The analysis of shared clonotypes was done with the tcR package in R, with sharing normalized by the product of cloneset sizes. To study raw recombination without the effects of thymic and clonal selection, out-of-frame nonproductive sequences were analyzed. TCRdb handled the public reads itself, with Q25 trimming in fastp and clone calling in MiXCR, and kept productive beta chains. Rows with one shared CDR3 protein collapse into an entry with the most common genes and DNA. TCRdb's processing, not the authors' own work, is the source of the V and J calls. Within this sample are 500,000 to 650,000 distinct CDR3 sequences, with about 7.6% of them counted one time only. The ten largest clones capture around 1.6% of the sample.

These data also formed part of another study, on yellow fever vaccine responses in identical twins. As that second study puts it: The authors reported that the T cell response to vaccination in identical twins appeared partly convergent and partly personalized. In identical twins, the study followed T cell clones that responded to the vaccine with precision.

Sequenced sample: PBMCs. The TCR sequence derives from a woman aged 18-29 years in good health.

The DNA sequence is TGCGCCAGCAGATATGACAGCTACGAGCAGTACTTC. Translated, this is CASRYDSYEQYF. The chain is made from TRBV5-1 and TRBJ2-7, and the D gene may be TRBD1, 5 bases matching. V lost 5 bases and J lost 3 bases; the stretch between them is 9 bases long. Looking up the germline V gene yields CDR1 SGHRS and CDR2 YFSETQ. From the cysteine up to the phenylalanine, the CDR3 has a length of 12 residues. Of the read, only the CDR3 DNA is kept; its 36 bases are in frame from base 1.